The 22 T cell receptor beta chains presented below share a single source sample, sequenced in a study of CD8+ T cells in alopecia areata. cDNA prepared by RNA extraction and subsequent reverse transcription served as the template for sequencing. The repertoire was sequenced with immunoSEQ multiplex PCR; TCRdb's copy has only in-frame clones and lacks some. The sample includes 120,000 or so clones, less than 50% of them seen just once. Sequencing used NKG2D-low CD8+ T cells sorted from blood. The receptors here all came from a human donor with alopecia areata.

The rearrangement links TRBV29-1 to TRBJ1-2; D is uncertain. V lost 8 bases to trimming and J lost 6 bases, with 19 bases between them. The CDR3 extends over 13 amino acids. Germline V lookup: CDR1 SQVTM, CDR2 ANQGSEA. In DNA, the CDR3 is TGCAGCTCCGCGGGCGGGCCTCGGGATGGCTACACCTTC. As protein: CSSAGGPRDGYTF.

In this sample, this clone turned up a few times. This chain uses TRBV28 with TRBJ2-2; D is unclear. V lost 10 bases to trimming and J lost 4 bases, with 16 bases between them. The CDR3 spans 14 residues. Germline values: CDR1 MDHEN, CDR2 SYDVKM. The CDR3 protein is CATKMVVFTGELFF. The CDR3 bases are TGTGCCACCAAAATGGTAGTATTCACCGGGGAGCTGTTTTTT.

This chain joins TRBV5-4 and TRBJ2-2; D not certain. V was pared by 2 bases and J by 1 base, with 6 bases between. Germline assignment: CDR1 SGHNT and CDR2 YYREEE (reference sequence). The CDR3 runs 14 residues. As DNA, the CDR3 is TGTGCCAGCAGCTTAACAGAGAACACCGGGGAGCTGTTTTTT. Translating gives CASSLTENTGELFF. The variable domain in full, completed from reference TRBV5-4 and TRBJ2-2, reads ETGVTQSPTHLIKTRGQQVTLRCSSQSGHNTVSWYQQALGQGPQFIFQYYREEENGRGNFPPRFSGLQFPNYSSELNVNALELDDSALYLCASSLTENTGELFFGEGSRLTVL.

The CDR3 is CSATVIGPLETQYF. CDR3 nucleotide sequence: TGCAGCGCCACTGTAATCGGCCCCCTGGAGACCCAGTACTTC. The chain is built from TRBV29-1 and TRBJ2-5; no firm D call. CDR1 and CDR2 (germline): SQVTM, ANQGSEA. CDR3 size: 14 residues. V lost 7 bases and J lost 5, with 20 bases in between.

This clone was seen a handful of times. The chain recombines TRBV28 with TRBJ1-6, with TRBD1 matching 8 bases. This CDR3 contains 15 residues. In germline, CDR1 is MDHEN, CDR2 SYDVKM. With V trimmed by 5 bases and J by 9 bases, 9 bases remained unmatched. CDR3 sequence reads: CASSTGQGEVSPLHF. CDR3 nucleotide sequence: TGTGCCAGCAGTACTGGACAGGGTGAGGTTTCACCCCTCCACTTT.

This sequence joins TRBV7-9 and TRBJ2-5; 8 bases map to TRBD2. Matching the DNA end better, TRBJ2-7 makes the J call doubtful. CDR3 length equals 15 residues. The germline V gene encodes CDR1 SEHNR and CDR2 FQNEAQ (reference sequence). In DNA, the CDR3 is TGTGCCAGCAGCTTAGAAGGAGCGGGAGTATACGAGCAGTACTTC. This gives the protein CASSLEGAGVYEQYF.

This clone was seen once. The chain recombines TRBV4-2 with TRBJ2-7; D might be TRBD1 (5 bases). The germline V gene encodes CDR1 LGHNA and CDR2 YNFKEQ. The V and J ends lost 4 bases and 2 bases respectively, with 9 bases between them. This CDR3 is 13 amino acids long. CDR3 nucleotides: TGTGCCAGCAGCCCTGGACATCCCTACGAGCAGTACTTC. Amino acid sequence: CASSPGHPYEQYF.

This clone turned up a few times. The V call is TRBV28, the J call TRBJ2-2; D is unclear. The length of the CDR3 is 14 residues. Germline CDR1 reads MDHEN; CDR2 reads SYDVKM. The germline V and J ends were trimmed by 2 bases and 2 bases, with 6 bases remaining between them. This CDR3 is CASSLRLNTGELFF. The CDR3 nucleotides are TGTGCCAGCAGTTTACGTCTTAACACCGGGGAGCTGTTTTTT.

The gene calls are TRBV6-5 and TRBJ2-3; the D gene is possibly TRBD2 (6 bases). The CDR3 spans 14 residues. V shed 2 bases and J shed 4 bases, with 10 bases lying between them. The germline CDR1 and CDR2 sequences are MNHEY and SVGAGI. The CDR3: CASSYGGEADTQYF. CDR3 nucleotides: TGTGCCAGCAGTTACGGCGGGGAGGCAGATACGCAGTATTTT.

V is TRBV9 and J is TRBJ2-7; TRBD1 matches 7 bases. The CDR3 covers 15 residues. V lost 4 bases, J lost 0 bases, and 7 bases stayed unmatched. CDR1 and CDR2 (germline): SGDLS, YYNGEE. CDR3 DNA: TGTGCCAGCAGCCCTACGCAGGGGGACTCCTACGAGCAGTACTTC. This sequence encodes CASSPTQGDSYEQYF.

This clone was seen only a few times. The chain recombines TRBV30 with TRBJ2-1; 7 positions agree with TRBD2. Germline V lookup: CDR1 GTSNPN, CDR2 SVGIG (reference sequence). V gave up 8 bases and J gave up 4 bases; unmatched junction bases: 8. The CDR3 consists of 13 residues. CDR3 bases: TGTGCCCAGGGATGGGGAGGGTACAATGAGCAGTTCTTC. It is translated as CAQGWGGYNEQFF.

In its sample, this clone was seen a few times. CDR3 in amino acids: CASSFGGMNNEQFF. Here the CDR3 DNA reads TGTGCCAGCAGCTTCGGGGGAATGAACAATGAGCAGTTCTTC. This rearrangement joins TRBV7-8 to TRBJ2-1; D might be TRBD2 (6 bases). Between the trimmed V and J ends, which lost 3 bases and 5 bases, there was a span of 11 bases. Germline CDR1 is SGHVS and CDR2 is FQNEAQ. This CDR3 has 14 amino acids.

This clone has a handful of counts. This rearrangement joins TRBV29-1 to TRBJ2-2, with D unclear. The germline V gene encodes CDR1 SQVTM and CDR2 ANQGSEA. Trimming shortened V by 3 bases and J by 0 bases, and 11 bases separated the two germline ends. The CDR3 is 15 amino acids. The DNA for the CDR3 is TGCAGCGTTGAGGGAACAGAGACGAACACCGGGGAGCTGTTTTTT. This translates into CSVEGTETNTGELFF.

This clone turned up a few times. The chain carries TRBV15 and TRBJ2-1; 14 nucleotides align to TRBD2. Germline CDR1 reads LNHNV; CDR2 reads YYDKDF (reference sequence). V lost 4 bases and J lost 6; bases outside the gene matches: 2. This CDR3 comprises 15 residues. Here the CDR3 reads CATSTGLAGANEQFF. In nucleotides, the CDR3 is TGTGCCACCAGCACGGGACTAGCGGGAGCCAATGAGCAGTTCTTC. Together with reference TRBV15 and TRBJ2-1, the CDR3 gives the full variable domain: DAMVIQNPRYQVTQFGKPVTLSCSQTLNHNVMYWYQQKSSQAPKLLFHYYDKDFNNEADTPDNFQSRRPNTSFCFLDIRSPGLGDTAMYLCATSTGLAGANEQFFGPGTRLTVL.

The chain recombines TRBV7-8 with TRBJ2-7; TRBD1 is a possible D gene (5 bases). Germline CDR1 and CDR2: SGHVS and FQNEAQ. The CDR3 totals 15 residues. With 0 bases removed from V and 0 bases from J, the gap between germline ends came to 9 bases. As DNA, the CDR3 is TGTGCCAGCAGCTTAGCGGCAGGGCCCTCCTACGAGCAGTACTTC. Protein product: CASSLAAGPSYEQYF.

CDR3 in DNA: TGTGCCACCAGCTTTTCGGACTCGGGGACCCTCAACGTCCTGACTTTC. Protein: CATSFSDSGTLNVLTF. The chain has TRBV15 and TRBJ2-6, with D perhaps given as TRBD1 or TRBD2 (5 bases each). V was trimmed by 5 bases and J by 9 bases, leaving 20 bases between them. Germline loops: CDR1 LNHNV, CDR2 YYDKDF (reference sequence). The CDR3 sequence is 16 residues long.

The rearrangement uses TRBV2 and TRBJ2-2, with 9 bases identical to TRBD1. The junction had 5 bases not matched to a gene; V was cut back by 4 bases and J by 5 bases. The V gene's germline CDR1 is SNHLY and CDR2 FYNNEI. There are 15 residues in the CDR3. CDR3 in amino acids: CASSGTGGITGELFF. For the CDR3, the DNA is TGTGCCAGCAGTGGTACAGGGGGCATAACCGGGGAGCTGTTTTTT. The variable domain in full, with the rest retrieved from reference TRBV2 and TRBJ2-2, is EPEVTQTPSHQVTQMGQEVILRCVPISNHLYFYWYRQILGQKVEFLVSFYNNEISEKSEIFDDQFSVERPDGSNFTLKIRSTKLEDSAMYFCASSGTGGITGELFFGEGSRLTVL.

The CDR3 DNA is TGCGCCAGCAGCTTTGAGCCCCACACGGAGGAGACCCAGTACTTC. Translating gives CASSFEPHTEETQYF. The rearrangement joins TRBV5-1 to TRBJ2-5; unclear D gene. V lost 2 bases to trimming and J lost 5 bases, with 16 bases between them. The CDR3 runs to 15 residues. Germline V gene sequence: CDR1 SGHRS, CDR2 YFSETQ.

This clone was seen only a few times. This rearrangement joins TRBV29-1 to TRBJ2-3; 12 nucleotides agree with TRBD2. The germline CDR1 and CDR2 sequences are SQVTM and ANQGSEA. This CDR3 is built from 17 residues. V lost 0 bases to trimming and J lost 6 bases; unmatched junction nucleotides: 10. The CDR3 protein is CSVEDPVTSGGLDTQYF. For the CDR3, the DNA is TGCAGCGTTGAAGATCCTGTGACTAGCGGGGGTCTCGATACGCAGTATTTT.

This clone was detected only a few times. This chain links TRBV4-1 with TRBJ1-2; D is perhaps TRBD1 (5 bases). Trimming stripped 4 bases from V and 4 bases from J, with 16 bases between. Per the germline V gene, CDR1 is MGHRA and CDR2 is YSYEKL. The CDR3 has 15 residues. The DNA for the CDR3 is TGCGCCAGCAGCCCCAGGGCGGGTTCTACCTATGGCTACACCTTC. Translated, it gives CASSPRAGSTYGYTF.

This clone turned up a few times. This chain links TRBV29-1 with TRBJ2-2; TRBD1 aligns across 7 bases. The CDR3 extends over 14 amino acids. Looked up from germline, CDR1 is SQVTM and CDR2 is ANQGSEA. Unmatched junction bases numbered 6, after V lost 7 bases and J lost 1 base. The CDR3 region is CSASGTVNTGELFF. The CDR3 DNA follows: TGCAGCGCCTCCGGGACAGTGAACACCGGGGAGCTGTTTTTT.

This chain connects TRBV13 to TRBJ1-2, with a weak D call TRBD1 (5 bases). This CDR3 has 14 residues. Germline V gene sequence: CDR1 PRHDT, CDR2 FYEKMQ (reference sequence). V was trimmed by 6 bases and J by 3 bases, leaving 14 bases between them. CDR3: CASRSRGDHYGYTF. DNA of the CDR3: TGTGCCAGCAGATCGAGGGGTGATCACTATGGCTACACCTTC.